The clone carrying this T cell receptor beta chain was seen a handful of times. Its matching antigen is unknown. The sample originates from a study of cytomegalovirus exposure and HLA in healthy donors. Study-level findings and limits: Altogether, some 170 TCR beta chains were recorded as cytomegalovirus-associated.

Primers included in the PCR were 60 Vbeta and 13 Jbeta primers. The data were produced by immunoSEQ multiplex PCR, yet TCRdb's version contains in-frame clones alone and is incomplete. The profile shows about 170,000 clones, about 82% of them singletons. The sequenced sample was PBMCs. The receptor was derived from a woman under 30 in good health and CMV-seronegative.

In DNA form, the CDR3 reads TGTGCCAGCAGCTTAGATACTAGCGGAGCCTCCACCGGGGAGCTGTTTTTT. It encodes CASSLDTSGASTGELFF. V gene TRBV5-4 combines with J gene TRBJ2-2; TRBD2 matches 8 bases. J gave up 4 bases and V 2 bases, and 10 bases lay outside the gene matches. The CDR3 runs to 17 residues. Germline CDR1 reads SGHNT; CDR2 reads YYREEE (reference sequence).